One sample yielded the 8 T cell receptor beta chains listed below, sequenced in a study of blood T cell repertoires in COVID-19. Sequencing was performed with immunoSEQ multiplex PCR; in TCRdb, only in-frame clones are kept and a portion is missing. This table holds more than 250,000 clones, around 88% found once. The sample taken for sequencing was PBMCs or T cells enriched from blood (not recorded which). The receptors were gathered from a woman between 35 and 50 years old with acute COVID-19.

With regard to this clone: The identical CDR3 is also encoded by other nucleotide sequences in the sample. The V and J genes are TRBV2 and TRBJ2-5, with 8 bases that match TRBD2. Germline loops: CDR1 SNHLY, CDR2 FYNNEI. With 3 bases clipped from V and 5 bases from J, the junction kept 5 bases outside the gene matches. This CDR3 is built from 14 residues. CDR3 nucleotide sequence: TGTGCCAGCAGTGATCGGGGGGGCCAGGAGACCCAGTACTTC. It specifies CASSDRGGQETQYF.

This chain connects TRBV24-1 to TRBJ2-2; the match to TRBD2 covers 11 bases. From germline, CDR1 is KGHDR and CDR2 SFDVKD. The CDR3 is made up of 20 amino acids. V lost 3 bases to trimming and J lost 1 base; unmatched junction nucleotides: 12. The CDR3 DNA reads as TGTGCCACCAGTGATCCACCTGGACTAGCGGGTGGCGTGAACACCGGGGAGCTGTTTTTT. It is translated as CATSDPPGLAGGVNTGELFF.

V usage is TRBV7-2 and J usage is TRBJ2-1, with 13 bases identical to TRBD2. V shed 5 bases, J shed 1 base, and the junction held 11 bases outside the gene matches. The CDR3 extends over 19 amino acids. Germline V CDR1 and CDR2: SGHTA, FQGNSA. CDR3 sequence reads: CASSTGLAGVFGSYNEQFF. The CDR3, as DNA: TGTGCCAGCAGCACCGGACTAGCGGGAGTTTTTGGGTCCTACAATGAGCAGTTCTTC.

This clone was detected once. The J gene is TRBJ1-6, the V gene TRBV2; 7 positions match TRBD1. After removal of 4 bases from V and 14 bases from J, the junction contained 8 bases not matched to a gene. Germline assignment: CDR1 SNHLY and CDR2 FYNNEI. CDR3 length: 13 amino acids. The CDR3 nucleotides read TGTGCCAGCAGTGGAAGGACAGGAGGGACCCTCCACTTT. Translation: CASSGRTGGTLHF.

This chain joins TRBV25-1 and TRBJ1-4, with D hard to call. Germline V gives CDR1 MGHDK, CDR2 SYGVNS. This CDR3 has 15 amino acids. Trimming removed 5 bases at V and 8 bases at J, with 18 bases between. The CDR3 loop is CASSLYSIREEKLFF. As DNA, the CDR3 is TGTGCCAGCAGTTTATACTCCATTAGGGAGGAAAAACTGTTTTTT.

This clone was counted a single time. The J gene is TRBJ1-5, the V gene TRBV6-1; the D gene is possibly TRBD1 (6 bases). V dropped 3 bases and J dropped 6 bases, with 12 bases sitting between them. The CDR3 loop spans 14 amino acids. The germline gives CDR1 MNHNS, CDR2 SASEGT. CDR3 in amino acids: CASSEYRVGQPQHF. The CDR3 DNA reads TGTGCCAGCAGTGAGTACAGGGTCGGTCAGCCCCAGCATTTT.

The chain combines TRBV5-8 with TRBJ2-1; 9 bases match TRBD2. V trimming: 7 bases; J trimming: 6 bases; junction bases outside the gene matches: 8. Germline loops: CDR1 SGHTS, CDR2 YDEGEE. The length of the CDR3 is 14 residues. The CDR3 loop reads CASGRLADFNEQFF. The CDR3, as DNA: TGTGCCAGCGGCCGACTAGCGGACTTCAATGAGCAGTTCTTC.

V gene TRBV7-9 combines with J gene TRBJ2-1; unclear D gene. CDR1 and CDR2 from the germline V gene are SEHNR and FQNEAQ (reference sequence). The CDR3 consists of 16 residues. V was clipped by 2 bases and J by 2 bases, with 13 bases between them. CDR3 region: CASSLRLRSTYNEQFF. The CDR3 DNA sequence: TGTGCCAGCAGCTTACGGCTCCGGAGTACCTACAATGAGCAGTTCTTC.